This TCR beta chain is from a study of blood T cell repertoires in COVID-19. Study details: Both acute and convalescent COVID-19 samples were obtained from the United States, Italy and Spain. Sources were T cells, B-cell-depleted T cells, or PBMCs; the material itself was cDNA or gDNA.

Per the study methods: Researchers report that nucleated cell counts were estimated from reference gene primer amplification. Assay: immunoSEQ multiplex PCR; the TCRdb copy retains only in-frame clones and omits some. Clone size and the V and J calls come from that table; the DNA yielded D and trimming. The data contain roughly 190,000 clones, 70% to 90% of them singletons. Sequencing input: peripheral blood. This sequence was found in a man aged 25-45 years with acute or convalescent COVID-19.

In DNA form, the CDR3 reads TGTGCCAGCAGCCCCCGTAGGGGAGGGAGGCTCTATGGCTACACCTTC. It encodes CASSPRRGGRLYGYTF. J is TRBJ1-2 and V is TRBV3-1 (or the pseudogene TRBV3-2); possibly TRBD1 for D (5 bases). CDR1 is LGHDT and CDR2 is YNNKEL in the germline V gene (reference sequence). Trimming shortened V by 4 bases and J by 4 bases, and 19 bases separated the two germline ends. The CDR3 contains 16 residues.